This record concerns one T cell receptor beta chain sequence. The sample belongs to a study of blood T cell repertoires in COVID-19. The wider study: The United States, Italy and Spain provided the acute and convalescent COVID-19 samples. PBMCs, B-cell-depleted T cells, or T cells provided the cDNA or gDNA that made up the material.

V dropped 7 bases and J dropped 4 bases, with 20 bases sitting between them. CDR1 is MDHEN and CDR2 is SYDVKM in the germline V gene. CDR3 length: 15 amino acids. Sequencing used immunoSEQ multiplex PCR; TCRdb keeps in-frame clones, though not all of them. There are over 200,000 clones in the sample; 80% to 90% occur only once, and under 2.5% lies in the top ten. Two negative PCRs, clearance, or symptom resolution had been documented for recovered Cohort 3 donors. Sequencing was done on a sample of PBMCs or T cells enriched from blood (not recorded which). This chain uses TRBV28 with TRBJ2-7; a possible D gene is TRBD1 (6 bases). The receptor was derived from a woman in her forties or fifties who had recovered from COVID-19. The CDR3, as DNA: TGTGCCAGCAATTGGGTCTCAGGGGCGGCGTACGAGCAGTACTTC. This sequence encodes CASNWVSGAAYEQYF.